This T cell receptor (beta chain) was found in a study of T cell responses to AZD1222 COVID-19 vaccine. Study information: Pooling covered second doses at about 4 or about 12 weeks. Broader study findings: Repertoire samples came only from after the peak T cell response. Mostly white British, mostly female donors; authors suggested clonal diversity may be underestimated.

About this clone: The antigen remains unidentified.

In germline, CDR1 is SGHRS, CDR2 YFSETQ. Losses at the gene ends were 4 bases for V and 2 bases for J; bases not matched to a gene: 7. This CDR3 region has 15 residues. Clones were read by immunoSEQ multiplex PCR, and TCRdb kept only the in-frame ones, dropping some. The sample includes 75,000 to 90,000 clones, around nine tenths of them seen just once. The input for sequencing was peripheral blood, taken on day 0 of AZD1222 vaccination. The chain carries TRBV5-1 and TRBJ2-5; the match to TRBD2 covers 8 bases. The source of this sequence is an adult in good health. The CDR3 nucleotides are TGCGCCAGCAGCCGAGGGACTAGTTTACAAGAGACCCAGTACTTC. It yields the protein CASSRGTSLQETQYF. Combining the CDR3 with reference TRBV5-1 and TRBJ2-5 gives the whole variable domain KAGVTQTPRYLIKTRGQQVTLSCSPISGHRSVSWYQQTPGQGLQFLFEYFSETQRNKGNFPGRFSGRQFSNSRSEMNVSTLELGDSALYLCASSRGTSLQETQYFGPGTRLLVL.